A selection of T cell receptor beta chains follows, all from one sample in a study of T cell clonotyping in hematopoietic cell transplantation. The repertoire was sequenced with immunoSEQ multiplex PCR; TCRdb's copy has only in-frame clones and lacks some. The table shows about 76,000 clones, with almost 97% occurring only once. Specimen: peripheral blood mononuclear cells, collected before stem cell transplant. The receptors here all came from a woman aged 50 to 60 with acute myeloid leukemia. Some clones in this sample may be carry-over from other donors' samples. CDR3s include the opening cysteine and the closing phenylalanine or tryptophan. D genes are given only for firm matches. Clone size is shown for a subset of rows, as once, few, many or a class of expanded clone.

TRBV27	TRBD2	-	13	TRBJ2-7	CASKGGRAREQYF	TGTGCCAGCAAGGGCGGGAGGGCCCGCGAGCAGTACTTC
TRBV6-1	TRBD2	-	15	TRBJ2-7	CASSGGGPPFYEQYF	TGTGCCAGCAGTGGGGGGGGTCCCCCTTTCTACGAGCAGTACTTC
TRBV5-1	-	-	14	TRBJ2-1	CASSADSTSPEQFF	TGCGCCAGCAGCGCTGACAGTACCTCCCCTGAGCAGTTCTTC
TRBV4-1	TRBD1	once	13	TRBJ2-5	CASSPQGEETQYF	TGCGCCAGCAGCCCACAGGGGGAAGAGACCCAGTACTTC
TRBV28	-	-	13	TRBJ1-2	CASSLLTTYGYTF	TGTGCCAGCAGTTTATTGACCACCTATGGCTACACCTTC
TRBV6-5	TRBD2	-	16	TRBJ2-3	CASSYRGGPSTDTQYF	TGTGCCAGCAGTTACCGCGGGGGGCCGTCCACAGATACGCAGTATTTT
TRBV2	TRBD1	-	13	TRBJ1-5	CASRETGTQPQHF	TGTGCCAGCAGGGAGACAGGGACTCAGCCCCAGCATTTT
TRBV7-8	TRBD1	-	16	TRBJ1-1	CASSPITGGLGTEAFF	TGTGCCAGCAGCCCCATCACAGGGGGTTTGGGCACTGAAGCTTTCTTT
TRBV30	-	once	14	TRBJ1-2	CAWSQEGIRYGYTF	TGTGCCTGGAGTCAGGAGGGGATTAGGTATGGCTACACCTTC
TRBV21-1	-	-	11	TRBJ1-2	CASQMVGGYTF	TGTGCCAGCCAAATGGTAGGAGGCTACACCTTC
TRBV21-1	-	-	17	TRBJ1-5	CASSVRPGTYSNQPQHF	TGTGCCAGCAGCGTTCGACCTGGGACATATAGCAATCAGCCCCAGCATTTT
TRBV6-1	-	-	16	TRBJ2-4	CASSQDGPLAKNIQYF	TGTGCCAGCAGTCAAGACGGGCCCTTAGCCAAAAACATTCAGTACTTC
TRBV30	-	-	12	TRBJ1-1	CAWIELNTEAFF	TGTGCCTGGATAGAACTGAACACTGAAGCTTTCTTT
TRBV27	-	-	16	TRBJ1-4	CASSRKQAATNEKLFF	TGTGCCAGCAGTCGGAAACAGGCTGCAACTAATGAAAAACTGTTTTTT
TRBV14	-	-	10	TRBJ2-7	CASSQREQYF	TGTGCCAGCAGCCAACGCGAGCAGTACTTC
TRBV30	TRBD1	-	15	TRBJ2-3	CAWSVGAGGADTQYF	TGTGCCTGGAGTGTTGGGGCAGGGGGAGCAGATACGCAGTATTTT
TRBV7-2	-	once	12	TRBJ1-1	CASSHSGTEAFF	TGTGCCAGCAGCCATTCCGGCACTGAAGCTTTCTTT
TRBV29-1	-	once	12	TRBJ1-1	CSVDLRGTEAFF	TGCAGCGTTGATCTCCGCGGCACTGAAGCTTTCTTT
TRBV30	-	-	18	TRBJ1-5	CAWSGPQGRREPDQPQHF	TGTGCCTGGAGTGGCCCCCAGGGGAGAAGAGAGCCCGATCAGCCCCAGCATTTT
TRBV7-2	TRBD2	-	16	TRBJ2-3	CASSLEARGGVDTQYF	TGTGCCAGCAGCTTAGAAGCTCGCGGGGGTGTAGATACGCAGTATTTT
TRBV11-1	-	-	14	TRBJ2-2	CASSSTGTTGELFF	TGTGCCAGCAGCAGTACTGGGACCACCGGGGAGCTGTTTTTT
TRBV10-3	TRBD1	-	16	TRBJ2-7	CAISESRGQGAYEQYF	TGTGCCATCAGTGAGTCGAGGGGACAGGGGGCCTACGAGCAGTACTTC
TRBV19	-	-	13	TRBJ2-7	CATGWGASYEQYF	TGTGCCACTGGATGGGGGGCCTCCTACGAGCAGTACTTC
TRBV28	-	-	13	TRBJ2-7	CASSLTGPYEQYF	TGTGCCAGCAGTTTAACGGGACCCTACGAGCAGTACTTC
TRBV2	-	-	17	TRBJ2-7	CASSDPQLASSSYEQYF	TGTGCCAGCAGTGATCCCCAACTTGCGTCGAGCTCCTACGAGCAGTACTTC
TRBV10-2	-	once	13	TRBJ1-2	CASSSRNNYGYTF	TGCGCCAGCAGTTCTCGGAATAACTATGGCTACACCTTC
TRBV29-1	TRBD1	-	12	TRBJ1-3	CSVEVTGGPIYF	TGCAGCGTTGAAGTAACAGGGGGCCCCATATATTTT
TRBV19	TRBD1	-	16	TRBJ1-1	CASSIGQGAVDTEAFF	TGTGCCAGTAGTATAGGTCAGGGGGCGGTGGACACTGAAGCTTTCTTT
TRBV30	-	-	10	TRBJ1-4	CAWRNEKLFF	TGTGCCTGGAGGAATGAAAAACTGTTTTTT
TRBV28	TRBD1	-	15	TRBJ1-3	CASSFQTGYGNTIYF	TGTGCCAGCAGTTTTCAGACAGGGTATGGAAACACCATATATTTT
TRBV6-5	-	-	14	TRBJ1-1	CASSYGEMNTEAFF	TGTGCCAGCAGTTACGGGGAAATGAACACTGAAGCTTTCTTT